One sample yielded the 23 T cell receptor beta chains listed below, sequenced in a study of cytomegalovirus exposure and HLA in healthy donors. In the PCR, 60 Vbeta and 13 Jbeta primers were used. The table came from immunoSEQ multiplex PCR; TCRdb's copy has only in-frame clones and leaves some out. The table lists over 85,000 clones, around 80% of them singletons. Sample: PBMCs. The receptors here all came from a man aged 35 to 55 in good health and CMV-seropositive.

The chain has TRBV4-1 and TRBJ2-1; D is ambiguous. The CDR3 consists of 16 residues. The V gene's germline CDR1 is MGHRA and CDR2 YSYEKL. V shed 1 base and J shed 4 bases, with 14 bases lying between them. CDR3 amino acids: CASSQGVLESYNEQFF. The CDR3 nucleotides read TGCGCCAGCAGCCAAGGGGTTCTAGAGTCGTACAATGAGCAGTTCTTC.

The V gene is TRBV5-1, the J gene TRBJ2-1, with TRBD1 identical over 9 bases. Germline assignment: CDR1 SGHRS and CDR2 YFSETQ. CDR3 length equals 15 residues. The J segment lost 3 bases and the V segment lost 3 bases, leaving 4 bases of the junction unmatched. Written as DNA, the CDR3 is TGCGCCAGCAGCTCGGGACAGGGTGGCTACAATGAGCAGTTCTTC. It yields the protein CASSSGQGGYNEQFF.

The chain couples TRBV7-2 to TRBJ2-7; possibly TRBD2 for D (5 bases). The CDR3 consists of 14 residues. V lost 1 base to trimming and J lost 4 bases, with 11 bases between them. Germline V gene sequence: CDR1 SGHTA, CDR2 FQGNSA. For the CDR3, the DNA is TGTGCCAGCAGCTTAGGTGAGAGGGAATACGAGCAGTACTTC. Its translation: CASSLGEREYEQYF.

The chain couples TRBV10-1 to TRBJ1-1, with a tentative D call TRBD1 (5 bases). There are 13 residues in the CDR3. Trimming pared 2 bases from V and 3 bases from J, leaving 7 bases between. CDR1 WNHNN and CDR2 SYGVQD come from the germline V gene (reference sequence). CDR3 DNA: TGCGCCAGCAGTGAGCTGACAGACACTGAAGCTTTCTTT. Its protein product is CASSELTDTEAFF.

This sequence joins TRBV28 and TRBJ2-7, with 7 bases aligning to TRBD1. Germline lookup yields CDR1 MDHEN and CDR2 SYDVKM. J lost 2 bases, V lost 6 bases, and 10 bases had no gene match. The CDR3 covers 15 residues. CDR3 region: CASSQGGTITYEQYF. CDR3 bases: TGTGCCAGCAGCCAAGGGGGCACCATAACCTACGAGCAGTACTTC.

On this clone itself: One junction end disagrees with the germline gene, perhaps due to a read error. The sample contains more than one DNA sequence encoding this CDR3. The V gene is TRBV2, the J gene TRBJ2-5; D may be TRBD1 (6 bases). The CDR3 has 22 amino acids. In germline, CDR1 is SNHLY, CDR2 FYNNEI. For the CDR3, the DNA is TGCGCCAGCAGTGAAGTACGGAAAAGTGTTGATCGCACAGGGAAAACCCAAGAGACCCAGTACTTC. Amino acids: CASSEVRKSVDRTGKTQETQYF.

The sample holds a few counts of this clone. The J gene is TRBJ2-7, the V gene TRBV10-3, with D possibly matching TRBD1 (5 bases). Looked up from germline, CDR1 is ENHRY and CDR2 is SYGVKD. With 4 bases removed from V and 5 bases from J, the gap between germline ends came to 9 bases. The CDR3 totals 12 residues. CDR3 in amino acids: CAISGIGDEQYF. The DNA of the CDR3 is TGTGCCATCAGTGGTATAGGGGACGAGCAGTACTTC.

The chain has TRBV5-1 and TRBJ2-3; a possible D gene is TRBD2 (7 bases). V was trimmed by 3 bases and J by 2 bases, leaving 10 bases between them. The CDR3 runs to 14 residues. Germline CDR1 is SGHRS and CDR2 is YFSETQ. The CDR3 DNA reads as TGCGCCAGCAGCTGGGCGGGGGCCACAGATACGCAGTATTTT. The encoded protein is CASSWAGATDTQYF.

The chain employs TRBV19 and TRBJ2-1; 8 bases are a match to TRBD2. This CDR3 spans 17 amino acids. After removal of 1 base from V and 0 bases from J, the junction contained 5 bases not matched to a gene. Germline CDR1 LNHDA, CDR2 SQIVND (reference sequence). The CDR3 reads CASSIASGGSSYNEQFF. The DNA for the CDR3 is TGTGCCAGTAGTATAGCAAGCGGGGGAAGCTCCTACAATGAGCAGTTCTTC.

Here the CDR3 DNA reads TGCAGCGGACAGGGGGCAAGTTATGGCTACACCTTC. Translation gives CSGQGASYGYTF. The chain employs TRBV29-1 and TRBJ1-2; 10 bases map to TRBD1. This CDR3 region has 12 residues. Germline V gives CDR1 SQVTM, CDR2 ANQGSEA. Germline trimming cut 7 bases from V and 5 bases from J; bases unmatched to any gene: 4.

The chain uses TRBV5-1 and TRBJ2-5, with 11 bases identical to TRBD2. The CDR3 is 15 amino acids. The V and J ends lost 4 bases and 4 bases, in that order; junction bases with no gene match: 6. Germline V gene lookup returns CDR1 SGHRS and CDR2 YFSETQ. CDR3 sequence (DNA): TGCGCCAGCAGCCCCGGACTAGCGGGCCGAGAGACCCAGTACTTC. This codes for CASSPGLAGRETQYF.

This clone was recorded only once. This sequence joins TRBV7-9 and TRBJ2-2; no clear D. Trimming took 4 bases from V and 5 from J, leaving 8 bases between them. There are 13 residues in the CDR3. Germline CDR1 reads SEHNR; CDR2 reads FQNEAQ (reference sequence). The CDR3 spells CASSSGGTGELFF. Here the CDR3 DNA reads TGTGCCAGCAGCTCCGGCGGAACCGGGGAGCTGTTTTTT.

This clone showed up just a few times. This chain links TRBV5-1 with TRBJ2-2; the D gene is possibly TRBD2 (6 bases). This CDR3 spans 13 amino acids. V lost 0 bases and J lost 6, with 6 bases in between. CDR1 SGHRS and CDR2 YFSETQ come from the germline V gene. The CDR3 spells CASSLGGAGELFF. Here the CDR3 DNA reads TGCGCCAGCAGCTTGGGGGGGGCCGGGGAGCTGTTTTTT.

The chain recombines TRBV2 with TRBJ1-5, with a possible D match to TRBD1 (5 bases). The CDR3 extends over 14 amino acids. V lost 3 bases to trimming and J lost 0 bases, with 6 bases between them. CDR1 and CDR2 from the germline V gene are SNHLY and FYNNEI. The CDR3 reads CASSDRVSNQPQHF. CDR3 DNA: TGTGCCAGCAGTGACAGGGTTAGCAATCAGCCCCAGCATTTT.

The chain has TRBV28 and TRBJ1-2, with TRBD1 identical over 8 bases. V trimming: 9 bases; J trimming: 5 bases; junction bases outside the gene matches: 8. This CDR3 has 13 residues. The germline V gene encodes CDR1 MDHEN and CDR2 SYDVKM. The CDR3 protein is CASRRDRIYGYTF. DNA for the CDR3: TGTGCCAGTCGCCGGGACAGGATATATGGCTACACCTTC.

V is TRBV27 and J is TRBJ2-2; 12 bases match TRBD2. Germline CDR1 and CDR2: MNHEY and SMNVEV (reference sequence). V lost 7 bases to trimming and J lost 4 bases; unmatched junction nucleotides: 7. The CDR3 loop spans 16 amino acids. CDR3 region: CASTTSGSVPTGELFF. The DNA of the CDR3 is TGTGCCAGCACGACTAGCGGGAGTGTCCCCACCGGGGAGCTGTTTTTT.

The V gene is TRBV7-6, the J gene TRBJ1-2, with unresolved D. This CDR3 has 15 residues. Germline V gene sequence: CDR1 SGHVS, CDR2 FNYEAQ. Trimming shortened V by 5 bases and J by 6 bases, and 19 bases separated the two germline ends. The CDR3 region is CASSPRPAGTDGYTF. As DNA, the CDR3 is TGTGCCAGCAGCCCTCGACCGGCAGGAACGGATGGCTACACCTTC.

This chain uses TRBV6-5 with TRBJ1-1, with D unclear. The CDR3 covers 14 residues. CDR1 and CDR2 (germline): MNHEY, SVGAGI. V was shortened by 4 bases and J by 1 base, with 10 bases between the two germline ends. The CDR3 nucleotides read TGTGCCAGCAGTTCCTCGGACTGGAACACTGAAGCTTTCTTT. Encoded protein: CASSSSDWNTEAFF.

The gene calls are TRBV6-5 and TRBJ1-2, with a tentative D call TRBD1 (6 bases). The germline V gene encodes CDR1 MNHEY and CDR2 SVGAGI. V lost 4 bases, J lost 4 bases, and 16 bases lay in between. This CDR3 has 15 amino acids. The CDR3 spells CASSSLHRGTYGYTF. The CDR3 DNA reads TGTGCCAGCAGTTCCCTCCATAGGGGGACCTATGGCTACACCTTC.

This clone has a handful of counts. This chain joins TRBV5-1 and TRBJ2-1, with TRBD2 identical over 9 bases. The CDR3 covers 15 residues. Per germline, CDR1 SGHRS and CDR2 YFSETQ. V shed 3 bases, J shed 4 bases, and the junction held 5 bases outside the gene matches. In DNA form, the CDR3 reads TGCGCCAGCAGCTCTAGCGGGGCCCCTTACAATGAGCAGTTCTTC. Protein sequence: CASSSSGAPYNEQFF.

The rearrangement links TRBV9 to TRBJ2-2, with 9 nucleotides matching TRBD2. The germline gives CDR1 SGDLS, CDR2 YYNGEE. V shed 4 bases and J 5 bases; nucleotides not matched to a gene: 6. The CDR3 spans 15 residues. The CDR3 spells CASSLSGRGTGELFF. Here the CDR3 DNA reads TGTGCCAGCAGCCTTAGCGGGAGAGGAACCGGGGAGCTGTTTTTT. Combining the CDR3 with reference TRBV9 and TRBJ2-2 gives the whole variable domain DSGVTQTPKHLITATGQRVTLRCSPRSGDLSVYWYQQSLDQGLQFLIQYYNGEERAKGNILERFSAQQFPDLHSELNLSSLELGDSALYFCASSLSGRGTGELFFGEGSRLTVL.

The chain couples TRBV5-1 to TRBJ1-4, with TRBD1 as a possible D gene (6 bases). The germline CDR1 and CDR2 sequences are SGHRS and YFSETQ. There are 15 residues in the CDR3. Trimming cost V 4 bases and J 0 bases, with 10 bases left between them. CDR3 coding DNA: TGCGCCAGCAGCCCTAGACAGGCAACTAATGAAAAACTGTTTTTT. Amino acid sequence: CASSPRQATNEKLFF.

V usage is TRBV28 and J usage is TRBJ2-7, with D unclear. CDR1 MDHEN and CDR2 SYDVKM come from the germline V gene. V was pared by 5 bases and J by 10 bases, with 12 bases between. There are 11 residues in the CDR3. In nucleotides, the CDR3 is TGTGCCAGCAGTCAGCCCCGGGTCCAGTACTTC. It codes for CASSQPRVQYF.